The 31 T cell receptor beta chains reported below all come from one sample, sequenced in a study of vaccination and CD4 T cells after COVID-19. No antigen has been identified for these receptors. Sample treatment: approximately nine-day PBMC culture with coronavirus spike peptide pools or control peptides (ViraFEST assay). Oncomine TCR Beta short-read sequencing was applied to DNA from cultured CD4+ T cells. Each CDR3 protein is one row after TCRdb ran MiXCR on the PCR reads. The top ten hold over 9% of the sample, which has over 14,000 distinct CDR3 sequences, about 50% seen once. Input material: CD4+ T cells from blood, cultured in vitro. Receptors were obtained from a human donor who had recovered from COVID-19.

The CDR3 coding sequence is TGTGCCAGCAGCTTAGGCAGGAGCTCTGGAAACACCATATATTTT. It is translated as CASSLGRSSGNTIYF. The J gene is TRBJ1-3, the V gene TRBV7-2; D remains unclear. Trimming left V 1 base short and J 0 bases short, with 7 bases between. Germline lookup yields CDR1 SGHTA and CDR2 FQGNSA. This CDR3 has 15 residues.

The V and J genes are TRBV2 and TRBJ2-7, with D possibly being TRBD1 (6 bases). V shed 5 bases and J shed 2 bases, with 10 bases lying between them. Per germline, CDR1 SNHLY and CDR2 FYNNEI. The CDR3 is 13 residues long. CDR3 protein: CASSKDSAYEQYF. The CDR3 coding sequence is TGTGCCAGCAGTAAGGACAGTGCCTACGAGCAGTACTTC.

This clonotype showed up just a few times. The V and J genes are TRBV6-1 and TRBJ2-7; 8 positions match TRBD1. Looked up from germline, CDR1 is MNHNS and CDR2 is SASEGT. This CDR3 contains 14 residues. V trimming: 5 bases; J trimming: 3 bases; junction bases outside the gene matches: 6. CDR3 nucleotide sequence: TGTGCCAGCAGTAAACAGGGGGGTGGCTACGAGCAGTACTTC. This sequence encodes CASSKQGGGYEQYF.

The chain is built from TRBV5-1 and TRBJ2-5, with D possibly TRBD2 on 6 matching bases. Trimming took 0 bases from V and 1 from J, leaving 7 bases between them. Per the germline V gene, CDR1 is SGHRS and CDR2 is YFSETQ. CDR3 length: 14 residues. CDR3 DNA sequence: TGCGCCAGCAGCTTGGTGGGGGGCCAAGAGACCCAGTACTTC. Translated: CASSLVGGQETQYF.

The chain uses TRBV20-1 and TRBJ2-7; unclear D gene. CDR1 is DFQATT, CDR2 SNEGSKA, per germline (reference sequence). Between the trimmed V and J ends, which lost 7 bases and 3 bases, there was a span of 13 bases. CDR3 length equals 12 residues. The DNA of the CDR3 is TGCAGTGGGCGAACAAGGGACTACGAGCAGTACTTC. It specifies CSGRTRDYEQYF.

Only a few counts were recorded for this clonotype. In DNA form, the CDR3 reads TGTGCCAGCAGCCAGGGACACGCCACTAACTATGGCTACACCTTC. The encoded protein is CASSQGHATNYGYTF. This chain uses TRBV7-8 with TRBJ1-2, with D maybe TRBD1 (6 bases). Trimming removed 5 bases at V and 0 bases at J, with 13 bases between. This CDR3 contains 15 residues. CDR1 and CDR2 (germline): SGHVS, FQNEAQ.

The V gene is TRBV7-2, the J gene TRBJ2-7; D remains unclear. The CDR3 loop spans 16 amino acids. Trimming removed 5 bases from V and 3 bases from J, with 20 bases in between. Germline V gene data show CDR1 as SGHTA and CDR2 as FQGNSA. CDR3 bases: TGTGCCAGCAGCGATCAGCTAATTTTCCATCTCTACGAGCAGTACTTC. It translates to CASSDQLIFHLYEQYF. The variable domain in full, with the rest retrieved from reference TRBV7-2 and TRBJ2-7, is GAGVSQSPSNKVTEKGKDVELRCDPISGHTALYWYRQSLGQGLEFLIYFQGNSAPDKSGLPSDRFSAERTGGSVSTLTIQRTQQEDSAVYLCASSDQLIFHLYEQYFGPGTRLTVT.

The genes are TRBV7-9 and TRBJ1-5, with D possibly matching TRBD1 (6 bases). V was trimmed by 4 bases and J by 2 bases, leaving 9 bases between them. Germline V gives CDR1 SEHNR, CDR2 FQNEAQ (reference sequence). The CDR3 loop spans 14 amino acids. The CDR3 DNA follows: TGTGCCAGCAGCTCACAGGGCGGCAATCAGCCCCAGCATTTT. It encodes CASSSQGGNQPQHF.

This chain uses TRBV7-2 with TRBJ2-7, with 13 bases aligning to TRBD2. The CDR3 covers 16 residues. CDR1 is SGHTA, CDR2 FQGNSA, per germline. With V trimmed by 4 bases and J by 4 bases, 7 bases remained unmatched. CDR3 residues: CASSSRTSGSRYEQYF. The CDR3 DNA follows: TGTGCCAGCAGCTCACGGACTAGCGGGAGTAGGTACGAGCAGTACTTC. Using reference TRBV7-2 and TRBJ2-7 for the parts outside the CDR3, the full variable domain is GAGVSQSPSNKVTEKGKDVELRCDPISGHTALYWYRQSLGQGLEFLIYFQGNSAPDKSGLPSDRFSAERTGGSVSTLTIQRTQQEDSAVYLCASSSRTSGSRYEQYFGPGTRLTVT.

The rearrangement uses TRBV12-3 or TRBV12-4 and TRBJ2-7; 13 bases are shared with TRBD2. CDR3 length: 16 amino acids. V gave up 4 bases and J gave up 2 bases; unmatched junction bases: 5. CDR3: CASSSLLAGGPYEQYF. CDR3 in DNA: TGTGCCAGCAGTTCACTACTAGCGGGGGGGCCCTACGAGCAGTACTTC.

CDR3 residues: CASSPSHSNYGYTF. The DNA for the CDR3 is TGTGCCAGCAGCCCCAGTCACAGTAACTATGGCTACACCTTC. The chain uses TRBV7-2 and TRBJ1-2; no definite D call. This CDR3 has 14 amino acids. CDR1 SGHTA and CDR2 FQGNSA come from the germline V gene. V lost 5 bases to trimming and J lost 1 base, with 11 bases between them.

The CDR3 DNA sequence: TGTGCCAGCAGTTACCTATCCCGGCAATATGGCTACACCTTC. Translated: CASSYLSRQYGYTF. V usage is TRBV6-5 and J usage is TRBJ1-2; D gene ambiguous. CDR1 and CDR2 (germline): MNHEY, SVGAGI. V was pared by 2 bases and J by 5 bases, with 12 bases between. The CDR3 length is 14 residues.

The chain carries TRBV2 and TRBJ2-4; D not resolved. Trimming removed 7 bases from V and 0 bases from J, with 13 bases in between. Germline values: CDR1 SNHLY, CDR2 FYNNEI. The CDR3 totals 15 residues. CDR3 sequence: CASISVGLAKNIQYF. The CDR3 DNA follows: TGTGCCAGCATTTCTGTGGGTCTAGCCAAAAACATTCAGTACTTC. Variable domain in full (rest from reference TRBV2 and TRBJ2-4): EPEVTQTPSHQVTQMGQEVILRCVPISNHLYFYWYRQILGQKVEFLVSFYNNEISEKSEIFDDQFSVERPDGSNFTLKIRSTKLEDSAMYFCASISVGLAKNIQYFGAGTRLSVL.

The chain uses TRBV5-1 and TRBJ1-2, with 7 bases aligning to TRBD1. CDR1 is SGHRS, CDR2 YFSETQ, per germline. This CDR3 comprises 14 residues. The J segment lost 5 bases and the V segment lost 0 bases, leaving 4 bases of the junction unmatched. The DNA of the CDR3 is TGCGCCAGCAGCTTGGTGAGACAGGGATATGGCTACACCTTC. Its protein product is CASSLVRQGYGYTF.

This clonotype was seen once. DNA for the CDR3: TGTGCCAGTAGTCCACTTACGGGAGGCGAGCAGTTCTTC. It is translated as CASSPLTGGEQFF. The V call is TRBV19, the J call TRBJ2-1; 7 bases line up with TRBD2. V shed 5 bases, J shed 10 bases, and the junction held 8 bases outside the gene matches. CDR1 and CDR2 (germline): LNHDA, SQIVND (reference sequence). The CDR3 loop spans 13 amino acids.

The V gene is TRBV28, the J gene TRBJ2-3, with a possible D match to TRBD2 (5 bases). Germline CDR1 is MDHEN and CDR2 is SYDVKM. This CDR3 contains 19 residues. The V end lost 1 base, the J end lost 3 bases, and 23 bases lay between the germline ends. The CDR3 region is CASSLYPFLLSRGTDTQYF. For the CDR3, the DNA is TGTGCCAGCAGTTTATACCCCTTTCTCTTGAGTCGGGGAACAGATACGCAGTATTTT.

The CDR3 loop is CASSQDEDGLRANVLTF. The CDR3 DNA is TGTGCCAGCAGCCAAGATGAAGACGGTCTGCGGGCCAACGTCCTGACTTTC. V and J are TRBV4-2 and TRBJ2-6; no reliable D call. CDR3 length: 17 amino acids. Germline values: CDR1 LGHNA, CDR2 YNFKEQ. V was cut by 0 bases and J by 5 bases, with 14 bases left in between.

V is TRBV2 and J is TRBJ2-5; 11 positions match TRBD2. Trimming at V came to 6 bases and at J to 5 bases, leaving 5 bases not matched to a gene. The germline CDR1 and CDR2 sequences are SNHLY and FYNNEI. The CDR3 contains 14 residues. In DNA form, the CDR3 reads TGTGCCAGCAGGGGGGGACTAGCGGTGGAGACCCAGTACTTC. The encoded protein is CASRGGLAVETQYF.

The chain combines TRBV2 with TRBJ2-2, with 8 bases identical to TRBD1. Germline loops: CDR1 SNHLY, CDR2 FYNNEI. The CDR3 is 18 residues long. Germline trimming cut 6 bases from V and 4 bases from J; bases unmatched to any gene: 16. The CDR3 region is CASRPRTGLTRSTGELFF. The DNA for the CDR3 is TGTGCCAGCAGACCTAGGACAGGGCTCACACGAAGCACCGGGGAGCTGTTTTTT.

The chain links TRBV2 to TRBJ2-7, with TRBD2 matching over 9 bases. This CDR3 has 17 amino acids. CDR1 is SNHLY, CDR2 FYNNEI, per germline. V lost 6 bases, J lost 3 bases, and 15 bases stayed unmatched. In nucleotides, the CDR3 is TGTGCCAGCAGGGATATCCAGACTAGCGGAATATACTACGAGCAGTACTTC. Translating it yields CASRDIQTSGIYYEQYF.

This chain joins TRBV21-1 and TRBJ1-6. TRBV21-1 is an annotated pseudogene. The CDR3 spans 14 residues. Written as DNA, the CDR3 is TGTGCCAGCAGCAAAGGCACAAGGAGCCCACCCCTCCACTTT. Its translation: CASSKGTRSPPLHF.

Relative to its sample, this clonotype is medium-sized. The chain couples TRBV7-2 to TRBJ2-2; 10 nucleotides match TRBD1. In germline, CDR1 is SGHTA, CDR2 FQGNSA. The CDR3 has 16 amino acids. The junction had 7 bases not matched to a gene; V was cut back by 5 bases and J by 4 bases. The CDR3: CASSGGTGVGTGELFF. For the CDR3, the DNA is TGTGCCAGCAGCGGAGGGACAGGGGTCGGCACCGGGGAGCTGTTTTTT.

There are a few counts of this clonotype. This rearrangement joins TRBV27 to TRBJ1-2; no definite D call. CDR3 length: 13 amino acids. Trimming removed 6 bases from V and 5 bases from J, with 13 bases in between. Per germline, CDR1 MNHEY and CDR2 SMNVEV (reference sequence). For the CDR3, the DNA is TGTGCCAGCAGCGGCCGGGCCCTGTATGGCTACACCTTC. It is translated as CASSGRALYGYTF.

This clonotype showed up just once. This chain joins TRBV20-1 and TRBJ2-3; D perhaps matches TRBD1 (6 bases). Germline CDR1 reads DFQATT; CDR2 reads SNEGSKA (reference sequence). This CDR3 region has 17 residues. The germline V and J ends were trimmed by 2 bases and 3 bases, with 21 bases remaining between them. The CDR3 region is CSARRRGVWGQTDTQYF. DNA of the CDR3: TGCAGTGCTAGACGGCGTGGGGTATGGGGGCAGACAGATACGCAGTATTTT.

V and J are TRBV28 and TRBJ1-2; 12 positions agree with TRBD1. V was pared by 8 bases and J by 4 bases, with 5 bases of the junction left unmatched. The germline V gene has CDR1 MDHEN and CDR2 SYDVKM. The CDR3 contains 14 residues. CDR3 residues: CASGGTGGPYGYTF. DNA for the CDR3: TGTGCCAGCGGAGGGACAGGGGGCCCCTATGGCTACACCTTC.

This chain joins TRBV19 and TRBJ2-1, with 11 bases matching TRBD1. The germline CDR1 and CDR2 sequences are LNHDA and SQIVND (reference sequence). J gave up 3 bases and V 4 bases, and 5 bases lay outside the gene matches. This CDR3 has 16 amino acids. CDR3 coding DNA: TGTGCCAGTAGTACCTGGACAGGGGGCCACTACAATGAGCAGTTCTTC. Protein sequence: CASSTWTGGHYNEQFF.

V and J are TRBV24-1 and TRBJ2-7, with 7 bases matching TRBD1. Germline trimming cut 5 bases from V and 3 bases from J; bases unmatched to any gene: 6. Germline V gene data show CDR1 as KGHDR and CDR2 as SFDVKD. The CDR3 contains 14 residues. The CDR3, as DNA: TGTGCCACCAGTGGAAGGGACAGCAACTACGAGCAGTACTTC. Residues: CATSGRDSNYEQYF.

This clonotype was found once. V gene TRBV7-9 combines with J gene TRBJ2-1, with 7 positions matching TRBD1. Per germline, CDR1 SEHNR and CDR2 FQNEAQ (reference sequence). With 2 bases clipped from V and 7 bases from J, the junction kept 2 bases outside the gene matches. The CDR3 contains 13 residues. CDR3 in DNA: TGTGCCAGCAGCTTACCAGGGGGAAATGAGCAGTTCTTC. It specifies CASSLPGGNEQFF.

The chain combines TRBV9 with TRBJ2-3; D is possibly TRBD2 (6 bases). V lost 0 bases and J 2 bases, leaving 16 bases between the germline ends. Germline-derived CDR1 and CDR2 are SGDLS and YYNGEE. There are 17 residues in the CDR3. The CDR3 spells CASSVGRGNLFTDTQYF. The CDR3 DNA sequence: TGTGCCAGCAGCGTAGGGAGGGGAAACCTTTTCACAGATACGCAGTATTTT.

The sample holds one count of this clonotype. V usage is TRBV2 and J usage is TRBJ1-1, with TRBD1 as a possible D gene (5 bases). V lost 6 bases to trimming and J lost 7 bases, with 18 bases between them. In germline, CDR1 is SNHLY, CDR2 FYNNEI. The CDR3 runs 14 residues. CDR3 loop: CASSAWGGKVEAFF. The CDR3 bases are TGTGCCAGCAGCGCGTGGGGGGGAAAGGTTGAAGCTTTCTTT.

This clonotype was detected only once. The chain employs TRBV9 and TRBJ1-5; D perhaps matches TRBD1 (6 bases). Germline V gives CDR1 SGDLS, CDR2 YYNGEE. Trimming took 3 bases from V and 3 from J, leaving 13 bases between them. This CDR3 has 15 residues. CDR3 region: CASSATTGSNQPQHF. The CDR3 DNA reads TGTGCCAGCAGCGCTACTACAGGGTCCAATCAGCCCCAGCATTTT.